The clone carrying this T cell receptor beta chain was counted only a few times. Its target is unknown. The CDR3 sequence is 15 residues long. CDR1 SGHTA and CDR2 FQGNSA come from the germline V gene. V lost 1 base to trimming and J lost 0 bases, with 10 bases between them. This sample stems from a study of regulatory T cells in long-lasting Graves disease. Study-level information: Over-5-year antithyroid drug use with positive TSH receptor antibodies defined persistent Graves' disease in the study. Study findings and constraints: Persistent Graves' patients had lower TCR diversity than newly diagnosed ones.

Specified time point: persistent/refractory GD, antithyroid drugs over 5 years with positive TRAb. There was RNA extracted from PBMCs, and the TCR library was made from it. Combining iRepertoire HTBI primers with Arm-PCR of CDR3 regions, the authors built TCR beta libraries. TCRdb recomputed calls from the multiplex PCR reads with MiXCR, one row per CDR3 protein. The sample lists 300,000 or so distinct CDR3 sequences, around 19% occurring once. The rearrangement links TRBV7-2 to TRBJ2-7; D is unclear. The sequence was collected from a female donor with Graves disease. Source: peripheral blood mononuclear cells (PBMCs), taken when the disease was refractory, from a patient treated with antithyroid drugs. CDR3 in DNA: TGTGCCAGCAGCTTAGAGCTGGGCTCCTCCTACGAGCAGTACTTC. Translated, it gives CASSLELGSSYEQYF.